The clone carrying this T cell receptor (beta chain) has a handful of counts. The data belong to a study of T cells after yellow fever vaccination. Between the trimmed V and J ends, which lost 6 bases and 0 bases, there was a span of 16 bases. The CDR3 has 16 amino acids. TCRdb re-called the 5' RACE reads with MiXCR, one entry per CDR3 protein. The sample has 500,000 to 650,000 distinct CDR3 sequences; 12% are singletons. Material: PBMCs, obtained on the day of the yellow fever booster vaccination. The genes are TRBV12-3 or TRBV12-4 and TRBJ2-3, with D unresolved. The source is a man aged 30 to 45 who received the YFV17D yellow fever vaccine. Here the CDR3 reads CASSPNRATSTDTQYF. The CDR3 DNA reads as TGTGCCAGCAGCCCCAACCGGGCCACTAGCACAGATACGCAGTATTTT.